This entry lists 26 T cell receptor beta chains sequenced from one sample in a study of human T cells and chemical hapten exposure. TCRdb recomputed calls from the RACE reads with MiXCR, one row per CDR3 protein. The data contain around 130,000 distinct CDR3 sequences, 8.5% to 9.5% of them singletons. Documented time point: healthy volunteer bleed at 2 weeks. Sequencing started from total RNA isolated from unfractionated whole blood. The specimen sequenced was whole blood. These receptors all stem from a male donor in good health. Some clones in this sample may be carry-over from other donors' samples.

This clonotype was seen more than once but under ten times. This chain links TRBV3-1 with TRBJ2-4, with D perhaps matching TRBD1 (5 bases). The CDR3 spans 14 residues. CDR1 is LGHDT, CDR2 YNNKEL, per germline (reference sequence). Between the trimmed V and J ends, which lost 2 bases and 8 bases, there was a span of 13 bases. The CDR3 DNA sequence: TGTGCCAGCAGCCAAAGTGGGGCGGATGACATTCAGTACTTC. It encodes CASSQSGADDIQYF.

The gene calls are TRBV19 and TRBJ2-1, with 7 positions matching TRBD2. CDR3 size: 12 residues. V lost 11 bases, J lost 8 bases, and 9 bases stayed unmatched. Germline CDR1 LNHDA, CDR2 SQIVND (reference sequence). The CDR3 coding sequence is TGTGCCGCTAGCGAGGGAGGGTATGAGCAGTTCTTC. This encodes CAASEGGYEQFF. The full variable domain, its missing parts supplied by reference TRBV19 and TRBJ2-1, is DGGITQSPKYLFRKEGQNVTLSCEQNLNHDAMYWYRQDPGQGLRLIYYSQIVNDFQKGDIAEGYSVSREKKESFPLTVTSAQKNPTAFYLCAASEGGYEQFFGPGTRLTVL.

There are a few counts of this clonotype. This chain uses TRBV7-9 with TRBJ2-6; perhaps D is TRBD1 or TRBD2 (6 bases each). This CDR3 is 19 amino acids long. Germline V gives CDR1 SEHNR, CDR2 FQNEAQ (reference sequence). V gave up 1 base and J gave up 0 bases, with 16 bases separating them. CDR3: CASSLGTRGELSGANVLTF. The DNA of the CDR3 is TGTGCCAGCAGCTTAGGGACGAGGGGGGAACTCTCTGGGGCCAACGTCCTGACTTTC.

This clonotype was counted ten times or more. In DNA form, the CDR3 reads TGTGCCAGCAGCAAAGGTCAGGGGGCGATATCCTACGAGCAGTACTTC. Its protein product is CASSKGQGAISYEQYF. This chain links TRBV21-1 with TRBJ2-7; TRBD1 was called by the table and not checked on the DNA. TRBV21-1 is designated a pseudogene. CDR3 length equals 16 residues.

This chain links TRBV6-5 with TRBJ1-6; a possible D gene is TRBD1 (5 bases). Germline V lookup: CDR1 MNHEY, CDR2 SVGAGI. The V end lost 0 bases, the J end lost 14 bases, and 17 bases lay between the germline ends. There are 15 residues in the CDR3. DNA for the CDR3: TGTGCCAGCAGTTACTCGGGGGGAGCCAGGGCGACCCTCCACTTT. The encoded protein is CASSYSGGARATLHF.

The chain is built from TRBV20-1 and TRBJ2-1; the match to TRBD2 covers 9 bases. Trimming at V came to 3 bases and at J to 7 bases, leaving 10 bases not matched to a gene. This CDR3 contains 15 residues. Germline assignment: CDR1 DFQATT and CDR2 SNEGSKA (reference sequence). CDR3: CSARGSSGDTNEQFF. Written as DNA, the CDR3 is TGCAGTGCTAGGGGGTCTAGCGGGGATACAAATGAGCAGTTCTTC.

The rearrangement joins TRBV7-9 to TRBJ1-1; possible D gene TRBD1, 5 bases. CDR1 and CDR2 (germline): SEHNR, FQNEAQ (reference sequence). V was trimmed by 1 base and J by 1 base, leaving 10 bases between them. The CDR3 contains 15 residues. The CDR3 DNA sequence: TGTGCCAGCAGCTTAGGGGGACCCTCGAACACTGAAGCTTTCTTT. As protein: CASSLGGPSNTEAFF.

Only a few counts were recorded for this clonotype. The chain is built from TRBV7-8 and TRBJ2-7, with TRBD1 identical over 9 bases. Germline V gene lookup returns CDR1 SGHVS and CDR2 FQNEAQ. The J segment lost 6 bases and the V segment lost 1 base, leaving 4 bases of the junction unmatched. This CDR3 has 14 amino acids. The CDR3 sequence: CASSLGGDRAEQYF. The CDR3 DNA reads TGTGCCAGCAGCTTAGGGGGGGACAGGGCCGAGCAGTACTTC. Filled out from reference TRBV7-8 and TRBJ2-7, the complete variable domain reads GAGVSQSPRYKVAKRGQDVALRCDPISGHVSLFWYQQALGQGPEFLTYFQNEAQLDKSGLPSDRFFAERPEGSVSTLKIQRTQQEDSAVYLCASSLGGDRAEQYFGPGTRLTVT.

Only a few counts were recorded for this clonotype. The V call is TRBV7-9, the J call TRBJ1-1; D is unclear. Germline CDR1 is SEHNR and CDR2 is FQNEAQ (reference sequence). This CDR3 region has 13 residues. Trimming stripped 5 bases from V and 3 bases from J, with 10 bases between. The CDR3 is CASSPALDTEAFF. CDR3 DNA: TGTGCCAGCAGCCCAGCCTTAGACACTGAAGCTTTCTTT. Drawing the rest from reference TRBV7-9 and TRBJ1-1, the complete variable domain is DTGVSQNPRHKITKRGQNVTFRCDPISEHNRLYWYRQTLGQGPEFLTYFQNEAQLEKSRLLSDRFSAERPKGSFSTLEIQRTEQGDSAMYLCASSPALDTEAFFGQGTRLTVV.

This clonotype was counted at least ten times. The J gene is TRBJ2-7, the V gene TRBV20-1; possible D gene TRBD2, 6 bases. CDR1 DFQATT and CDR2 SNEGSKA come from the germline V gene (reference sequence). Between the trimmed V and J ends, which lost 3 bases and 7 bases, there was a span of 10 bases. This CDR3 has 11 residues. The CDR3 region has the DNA TGCAGTGCTAGGGCAGGGAGGGAGCAGTACTTC. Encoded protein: CSARAGREQYF.

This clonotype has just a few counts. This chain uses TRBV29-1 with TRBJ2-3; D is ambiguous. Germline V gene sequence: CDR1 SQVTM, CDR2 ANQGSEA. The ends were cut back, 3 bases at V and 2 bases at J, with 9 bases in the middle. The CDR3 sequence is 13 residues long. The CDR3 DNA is TGCAGCGTTGATTACTCTAACACAGATACGCAGTATTTT. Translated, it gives CSVDYSNTDTQYF.

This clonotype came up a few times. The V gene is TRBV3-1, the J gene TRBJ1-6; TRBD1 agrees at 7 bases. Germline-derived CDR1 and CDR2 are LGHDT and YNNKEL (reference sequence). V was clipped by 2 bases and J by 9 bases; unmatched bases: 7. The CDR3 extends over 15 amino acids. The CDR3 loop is CASSQNDREVSPLHF. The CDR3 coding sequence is TGTGCCAGCAGCCAAAACGACAGGGAGGTTTCACCCCTCCACTTT.

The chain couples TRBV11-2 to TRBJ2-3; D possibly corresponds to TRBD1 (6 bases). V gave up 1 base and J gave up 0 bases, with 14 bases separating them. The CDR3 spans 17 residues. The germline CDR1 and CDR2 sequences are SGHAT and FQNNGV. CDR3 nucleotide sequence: TGTGCCAGCAGCTTAGTTTCGGGACACTTGAGCACAGATACGCAGTATTTT. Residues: CASSLVSGHLSTDTQYF.

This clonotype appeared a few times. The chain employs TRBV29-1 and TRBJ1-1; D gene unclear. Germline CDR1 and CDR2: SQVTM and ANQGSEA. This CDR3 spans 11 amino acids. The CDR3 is CTFHLNTEAFF. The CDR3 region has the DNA TGCACCTTTCACCTGAACACTGAAGCTTTCTTT.

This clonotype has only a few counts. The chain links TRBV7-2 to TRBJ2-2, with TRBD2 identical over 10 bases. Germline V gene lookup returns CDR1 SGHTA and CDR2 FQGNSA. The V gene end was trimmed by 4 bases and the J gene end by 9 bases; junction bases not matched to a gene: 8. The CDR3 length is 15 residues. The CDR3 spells CASSSQLAGQRELFF. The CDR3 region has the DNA TGTGCCAGCAGCTCGCAACTAGCGGGGCAACGGGAGCTGTTTTTT.

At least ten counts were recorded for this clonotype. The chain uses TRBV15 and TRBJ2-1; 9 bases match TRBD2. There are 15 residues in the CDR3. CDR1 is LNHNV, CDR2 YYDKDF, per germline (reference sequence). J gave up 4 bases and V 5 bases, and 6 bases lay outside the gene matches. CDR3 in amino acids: CATSPERGAYNEQFF. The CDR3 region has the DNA TGTGCCACCAGCCCCGAGCGGGGGGCTTACAATGAGCAGTTCTTC.

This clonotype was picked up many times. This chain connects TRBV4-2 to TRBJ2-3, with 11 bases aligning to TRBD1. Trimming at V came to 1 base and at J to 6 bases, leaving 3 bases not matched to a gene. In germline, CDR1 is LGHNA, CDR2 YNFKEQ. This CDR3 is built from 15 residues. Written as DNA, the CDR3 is TGTGCCAGCAGCCAAGGAGGACAGGGGGCGGATACGCAGTATTTT. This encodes CASSQGGQGADTQYF.

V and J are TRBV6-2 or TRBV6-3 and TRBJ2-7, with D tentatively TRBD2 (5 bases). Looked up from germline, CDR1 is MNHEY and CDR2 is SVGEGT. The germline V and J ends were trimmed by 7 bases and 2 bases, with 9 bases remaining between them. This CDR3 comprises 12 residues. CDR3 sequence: CASTSGTYEQYF. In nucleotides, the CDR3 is TGTGCCAGCACGTCGGGGACCTACGAGCAGTACTTC.

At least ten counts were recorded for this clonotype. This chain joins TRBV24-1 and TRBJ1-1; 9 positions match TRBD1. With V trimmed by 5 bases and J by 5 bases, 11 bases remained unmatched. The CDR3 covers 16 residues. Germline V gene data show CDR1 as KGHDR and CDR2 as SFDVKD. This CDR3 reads CATSGGTGLVSTEAFF. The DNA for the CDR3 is TGTGCCACCAGTGGCGGGACAGGGCTTGTATCTACTGAAGCTTTCTTT.

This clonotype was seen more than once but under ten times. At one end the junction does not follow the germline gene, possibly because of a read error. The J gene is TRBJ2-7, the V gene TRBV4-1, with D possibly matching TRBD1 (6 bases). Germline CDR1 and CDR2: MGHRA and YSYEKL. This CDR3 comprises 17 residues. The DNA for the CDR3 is TGCGCCAGCAGCCAGGAACCGTTGACAGGATTTCCCTACGAGCAGCACTTC. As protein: CASSQEPLTGFPYEQHF.

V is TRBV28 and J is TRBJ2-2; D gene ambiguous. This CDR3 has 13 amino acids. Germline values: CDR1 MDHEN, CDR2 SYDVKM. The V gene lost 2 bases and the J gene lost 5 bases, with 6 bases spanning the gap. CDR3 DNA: TGTGCCAGCAGTTTAAGCAAAACCGGGGAGCTGTTTTTT. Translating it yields CASSLSKTGELFF. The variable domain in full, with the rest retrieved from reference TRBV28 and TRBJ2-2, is DVKVTQSSRYLVKRTGEKVFLECVQDMDHENMFWYRQDPGLGLRLIYFSYDVKMKEKGDIPEGYSVSREKKERFSLILESASTNQTSMYLCASSLSKTGELFFGEGSRLTVL.

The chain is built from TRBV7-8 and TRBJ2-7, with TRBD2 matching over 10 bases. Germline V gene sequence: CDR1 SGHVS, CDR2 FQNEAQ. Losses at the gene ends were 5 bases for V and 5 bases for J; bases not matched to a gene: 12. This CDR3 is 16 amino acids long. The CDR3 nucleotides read TGTGCCAGCAGCGCCCTTCCTAGCGGGAGCGGGGACGAGCAGTACTTC. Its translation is CASSALPSGSGDEQYF.

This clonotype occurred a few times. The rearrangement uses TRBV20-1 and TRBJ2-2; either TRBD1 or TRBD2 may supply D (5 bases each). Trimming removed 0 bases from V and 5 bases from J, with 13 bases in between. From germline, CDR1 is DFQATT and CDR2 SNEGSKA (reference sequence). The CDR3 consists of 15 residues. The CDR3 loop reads CSAREREGYTGELFF. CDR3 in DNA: TGCAGTGCTAGAGAGCGTGAGGGGTATACCGGGGAGCTGTTTTTT.

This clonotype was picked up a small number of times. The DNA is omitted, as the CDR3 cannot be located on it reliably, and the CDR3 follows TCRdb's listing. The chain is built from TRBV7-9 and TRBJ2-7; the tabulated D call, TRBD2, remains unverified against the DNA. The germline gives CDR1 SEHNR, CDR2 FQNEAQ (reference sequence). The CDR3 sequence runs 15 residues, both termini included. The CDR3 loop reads CASSTSEGLPYEQYF.

Written as DNA, the CDR3 is TGTGCCAGCAGTTCCGGGCTAGCGGGAATCTACAATGAGCAGTTCTTC. Its translation is CASSSGLAGIYNEQFF. The chain couples TRBV12-3 or TRBV12-4 to TRBJ2-1, with 9 bases identical to TRBD2. The CDR3 extends over 16 amino acids. The V and J ends lost 4 bases and 3 bases, in that order; junction bases with no gene match: 7.

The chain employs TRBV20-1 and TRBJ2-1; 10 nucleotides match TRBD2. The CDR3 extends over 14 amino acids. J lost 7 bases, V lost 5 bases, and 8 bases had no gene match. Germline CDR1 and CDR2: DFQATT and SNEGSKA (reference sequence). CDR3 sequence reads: CSAHLAGVGNEQFF. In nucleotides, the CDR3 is TGCAGTGCTCACCTAGCGGGAGTAGGGAATGAGCAGTTCTTC.